A single count supports the clone carrying this T cell receptor (beta chain). Its antigen is still unknown. This entry is derived from a study of T cell responses to AZD1222 COVID-19 vaccine. Trimming pared 0 bases from V and 7 bases from J, leaving 10 bases between. Germline V gene data show CDR1 as SGHTA and CDR2 as FQGNSA. The CDR3 extends over 15 amino acids. Regarding the study as a whole: Nearly half of spike-specific TCRs reportedly target variant regions that are unmutated in the B.1.351 and B.1.1.7 variants. Spike-specific TCR depth and breadth grew after two AZD1222 doses. Baseline testing showed seropositivity in only a handful of AZD1222 recipients.

TCRdb's table, derived via immunoSEQ multiplex PCR, lists solely in-frame clones and lacks some. The sample holds more than 110,000 clones; around 92% are singletons and the top ten take 2.5% to 4%. The origin of this receptor is an adult who received the AZD1222 COVID-19 vaccine. This specimen consisted of peripheral blood, obtained 28 days after the second AZD1222 dose. J is TRBJ1-6 and V is TRBV7-2; D is uncertain. This CDR3 reads CASSLALTRNSPLHF. DNA for the CDR3: TGTGCCAGCAGCTTAGCACTCACTAGAAATTCACCCCTCCACTTT. Complete variable domain (other parts from reference TRBV7-2 and TRBJ1-6): GAGVSQSPSNKVTEKGKDVELRCDPISGHTALYWYRQSLGQGLEFLIYFQGNSAPDKSGLPSDRFSAERTGGSVSTLTIQRTQQEDSAVYLCASSLALTRNSPLHFGNGTRLTVT.